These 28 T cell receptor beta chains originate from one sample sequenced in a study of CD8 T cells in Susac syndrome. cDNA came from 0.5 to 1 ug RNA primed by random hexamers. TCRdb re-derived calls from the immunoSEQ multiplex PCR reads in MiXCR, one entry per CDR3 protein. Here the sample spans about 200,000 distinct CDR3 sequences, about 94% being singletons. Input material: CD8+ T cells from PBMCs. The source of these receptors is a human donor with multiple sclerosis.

CDR3 nucleotide sequence: TGCGCCAGCAGCTTGGTCCCGGGGGACTACGAGCAGTACTTC. Translation gives CASSLVPGDYEQYF. V usage is TRBV5-1 and J usage is TRBJ2-7, with D perhaps matching TRBD2 (6 bases). The length of the CDR3 is 14 residues. Trimming took off 0 bases at V and 3 bases at J, with 10 bases between the two ends. The V gene's germline CDR1 is SGHRS and CDR2 YFSETQ.

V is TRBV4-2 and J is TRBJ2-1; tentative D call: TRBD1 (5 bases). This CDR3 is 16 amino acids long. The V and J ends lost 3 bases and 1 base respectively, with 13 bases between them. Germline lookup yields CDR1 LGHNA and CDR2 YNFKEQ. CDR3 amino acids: CASSHLQGFSYNEQFF. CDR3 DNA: TGTGCCAGCAGCCATCTTCAGGGTTTTTCCTACAATGAGCAGTTCTTC.

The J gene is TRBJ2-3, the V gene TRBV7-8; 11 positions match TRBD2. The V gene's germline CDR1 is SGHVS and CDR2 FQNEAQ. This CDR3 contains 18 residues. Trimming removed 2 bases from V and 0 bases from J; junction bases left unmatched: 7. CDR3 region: CASSLPLAGGLSTDTQYF. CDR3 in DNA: TGTGCCAGCAGCTTACCCTTAGCGGGGGGGTTGAGCACAGATACGCAGTATTTT.

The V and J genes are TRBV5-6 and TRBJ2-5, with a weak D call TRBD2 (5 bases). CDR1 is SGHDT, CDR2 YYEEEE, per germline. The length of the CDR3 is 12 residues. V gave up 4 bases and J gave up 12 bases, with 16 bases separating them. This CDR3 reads CASSPGSQPEYF. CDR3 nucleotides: TGTGCCAGCAGCCCGGGATCCCAACCCGAGTACTTC.

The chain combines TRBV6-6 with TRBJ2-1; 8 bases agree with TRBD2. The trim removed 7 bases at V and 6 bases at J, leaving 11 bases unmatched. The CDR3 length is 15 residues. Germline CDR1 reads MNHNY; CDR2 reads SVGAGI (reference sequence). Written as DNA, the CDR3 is TGTGCCAGCATGTATGTTGGTAGCGGGGCCAATGAGCAGTTCTTC. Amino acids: CASMYVGSGANEQFF.

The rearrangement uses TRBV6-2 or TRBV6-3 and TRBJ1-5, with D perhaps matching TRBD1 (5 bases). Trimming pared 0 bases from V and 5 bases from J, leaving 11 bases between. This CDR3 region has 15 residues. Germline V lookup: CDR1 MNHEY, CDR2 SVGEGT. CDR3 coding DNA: TGTGCCAGCAGTTACTCGATAACAGGCTATCAGCCCCAGCATTTT. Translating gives CASSYSITGYQPQHF.

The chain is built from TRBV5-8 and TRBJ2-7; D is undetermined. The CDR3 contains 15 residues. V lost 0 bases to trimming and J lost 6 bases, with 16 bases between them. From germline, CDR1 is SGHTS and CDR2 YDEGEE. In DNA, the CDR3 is TGTGCCAGCAGCTTGGGTCAGGCCAGTCCATCCGAGCAGTACTTC. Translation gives CASSLGQASPSEQYF.

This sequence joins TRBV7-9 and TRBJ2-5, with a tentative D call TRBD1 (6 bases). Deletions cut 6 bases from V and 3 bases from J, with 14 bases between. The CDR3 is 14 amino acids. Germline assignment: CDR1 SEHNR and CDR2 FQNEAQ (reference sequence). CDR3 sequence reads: CASSPQGTEETQYF. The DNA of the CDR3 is TGTGCCAGCAGTCCTCAGGGGACCGAAGAGACCCAGTACTTC.

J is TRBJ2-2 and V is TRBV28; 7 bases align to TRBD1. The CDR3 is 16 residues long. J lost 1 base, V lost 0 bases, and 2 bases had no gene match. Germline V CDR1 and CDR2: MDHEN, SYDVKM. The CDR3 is CASSLWTGMNTGELFF. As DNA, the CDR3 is TGTGCCAGCAGTTTATGGACAGGGATGAACACCGGGGAGCTGTTTTTT.

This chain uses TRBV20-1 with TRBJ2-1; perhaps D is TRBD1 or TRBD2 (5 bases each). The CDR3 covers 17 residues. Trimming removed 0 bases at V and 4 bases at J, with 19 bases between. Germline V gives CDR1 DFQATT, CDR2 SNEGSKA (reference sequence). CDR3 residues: CSARELGYQGPYNEQFF. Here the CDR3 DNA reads TGCAGTGCTAGAGAACTTGGGTATCAGGGACCTTACAATGAGCAGTTCTTC.

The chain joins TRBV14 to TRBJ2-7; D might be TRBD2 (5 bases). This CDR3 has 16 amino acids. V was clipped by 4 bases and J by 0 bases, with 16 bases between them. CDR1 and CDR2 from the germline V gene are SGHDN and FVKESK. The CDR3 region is CASSRIRMGVSYEQYF. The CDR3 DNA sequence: TGTGCCAGCAGCCGTATAAGGATGGGAGTCTCCTACGAGCAGTACTTC.

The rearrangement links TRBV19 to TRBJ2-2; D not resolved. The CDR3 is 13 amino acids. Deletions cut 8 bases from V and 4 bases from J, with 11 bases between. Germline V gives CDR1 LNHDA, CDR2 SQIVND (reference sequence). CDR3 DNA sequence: TGTGCCAGTCTTAGCCGTCCCACCGGGGAGCTGTTTTTT. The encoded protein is CASLSRPTGELFF.

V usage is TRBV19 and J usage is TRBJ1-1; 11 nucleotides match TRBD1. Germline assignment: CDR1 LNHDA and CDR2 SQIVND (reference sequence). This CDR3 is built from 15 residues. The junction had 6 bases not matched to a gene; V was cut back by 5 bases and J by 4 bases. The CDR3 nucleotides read TGTGCCAGTAGTTTGGGACAGGGGGTAGGCACTGAAGCTTTCTTT. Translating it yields CASSLGQGVGTEAFF.

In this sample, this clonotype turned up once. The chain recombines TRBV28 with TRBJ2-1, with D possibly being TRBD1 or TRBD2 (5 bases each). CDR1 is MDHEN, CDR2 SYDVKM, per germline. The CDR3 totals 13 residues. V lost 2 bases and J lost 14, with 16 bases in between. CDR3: CASSLAEQGPEFF. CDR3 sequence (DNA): TGTGCCAGCAGTTTAGCCGAGCAGGGACCGGAGTTCTTC. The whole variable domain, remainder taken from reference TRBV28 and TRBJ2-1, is DVKVTQSSRYLVKRTGEKVFLECVQDMDHENMFWYRQDPGLGLRLIYFSYDVKMKEKGDIPEGYSVSREKKERFSLILESASTNQTSMYLCASSLAEQGPEFFGPGTRLTVL.

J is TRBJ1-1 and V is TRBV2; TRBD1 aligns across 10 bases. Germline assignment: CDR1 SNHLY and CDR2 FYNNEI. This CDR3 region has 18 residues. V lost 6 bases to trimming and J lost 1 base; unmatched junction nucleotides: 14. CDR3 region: CASSPTGGANYGNTEAFF. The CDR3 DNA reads TGTGCCAGCAGCCCGACAGGGGGCGCGAATTACGGGAACACTGAAGCTTTCTTT.

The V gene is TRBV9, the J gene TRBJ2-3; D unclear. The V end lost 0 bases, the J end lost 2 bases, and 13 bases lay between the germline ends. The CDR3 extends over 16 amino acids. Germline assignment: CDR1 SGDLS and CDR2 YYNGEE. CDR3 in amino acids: CASSVGSWGSTDTQYF. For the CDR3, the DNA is TGTGCCAGCAGCGTAGGCAGTTGGGGTTCCACAGATACGCAGTATTTT.

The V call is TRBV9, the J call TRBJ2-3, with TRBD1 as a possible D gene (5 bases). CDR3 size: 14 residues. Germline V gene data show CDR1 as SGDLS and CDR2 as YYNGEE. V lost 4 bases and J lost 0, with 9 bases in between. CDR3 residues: CASSYAGSTDTQYF. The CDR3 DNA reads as TGTGCCAGCAGCTACGCAGGGAGCACAGATACGCAGTATTTT. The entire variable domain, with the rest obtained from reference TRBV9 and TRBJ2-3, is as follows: DSGVTQTPKHLITATGQRVTLRCSPRSGDLSVYWYQQSLDQGLQFLIQYYNGEERAKGNILERFSAQQFPDLHSELNLSSLELGDSALYFCASSYAGSTDTQYFGPGTRLTVL.

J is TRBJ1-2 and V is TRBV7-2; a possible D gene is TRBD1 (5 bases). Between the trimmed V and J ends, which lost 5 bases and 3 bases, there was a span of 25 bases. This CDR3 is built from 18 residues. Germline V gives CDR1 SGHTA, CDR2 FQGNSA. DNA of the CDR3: TGTGCCAGCAGCCCAAATACTAGGCGGGGGTATAACGACTATGGCTACACCTTC. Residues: CASSPNTRRGYNDYGYTF.

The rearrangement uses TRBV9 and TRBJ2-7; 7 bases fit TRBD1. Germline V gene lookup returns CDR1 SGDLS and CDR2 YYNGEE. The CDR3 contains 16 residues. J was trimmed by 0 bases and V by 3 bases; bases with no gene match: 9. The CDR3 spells CASSGNRGRSSYEQYF. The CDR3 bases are TGTGCCAGCAGCGGTAACAGGGGACGGAGCTCCTACGAGCAGTACTTC.

The CDR3 sequence is CAISEYTGGAYNSPLHF. DNA for the CDR3: TGTGCCATCAGTGAATACACAGGGGGCGCCTATAATTCACCCCTCCACTTT. This chain links TRBV10-3 with TRBJ1-6; 9 nucleotides line up with TRBD1. V shed 3 bases, J shed 2 bases, and the junction held 5 bases outside the gene matches. Germline assignment: CDR1 ENHRY and CDR2 SYGVKD. CDR3 length equals 17 residues.

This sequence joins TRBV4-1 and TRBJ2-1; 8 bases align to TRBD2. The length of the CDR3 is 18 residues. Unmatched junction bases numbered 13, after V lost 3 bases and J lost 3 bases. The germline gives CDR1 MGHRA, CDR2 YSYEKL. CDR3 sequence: CASSHPTLAGKVYNEQFF. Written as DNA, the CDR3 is TGCGCCAGCAGCCATCCGACCTTAGCGGGAAAGGTCTACAATGAGCAGTTCTTC.

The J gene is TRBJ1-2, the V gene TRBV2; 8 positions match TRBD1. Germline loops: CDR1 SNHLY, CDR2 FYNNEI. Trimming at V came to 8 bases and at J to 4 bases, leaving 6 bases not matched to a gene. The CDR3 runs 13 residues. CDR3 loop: CASPGQGGYGYTF. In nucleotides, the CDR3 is TGTGCCAGCCCTGGACAGGGTGGCTATGGCTACACCTTC. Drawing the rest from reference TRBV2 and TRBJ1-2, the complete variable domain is EPEVTQTPSHQVTQMGQEVILRCVPISNHLYFYWYRQILGQKVEFLVSFYNNEISEKSEIFDDQFSVERPDGSNFTLKIRSTKLEDSAMYFCASPGQGGYGYTFGSGTRLTVV.

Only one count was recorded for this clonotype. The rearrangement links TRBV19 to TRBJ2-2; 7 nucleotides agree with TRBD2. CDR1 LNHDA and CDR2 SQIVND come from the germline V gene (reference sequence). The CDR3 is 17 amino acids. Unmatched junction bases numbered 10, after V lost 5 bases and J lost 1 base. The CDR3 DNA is TGTGCCAGTAGTGAACCGACGGGGGGAGAGAACACCGGGGAGCTGTTTTTT. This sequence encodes CASSEPTGGENTGELFF. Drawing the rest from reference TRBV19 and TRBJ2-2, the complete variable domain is DGGITQSPKYLFRKEGQNVTLSCEQNLNHDAMYWYRQDPGQGLRLIYYSQIVNDFQKGDIAEGYSVSREKKESFPLTVTSAQKNPTAFYLCASSEPTGGENTGELFFGEGSRLTVL.

CDR3: CASSVDKGYQPQHF. CDR3 bases: TGTGCCAGCAGCGTAGATAAGGGTTACCAGCCCCAGCATTTT. V usage is TRBV9 and J usage is TRBJ1-5, with D unclear. V was pared by 0 bases and J by 7 bases, with 11 bases between. The germline V gene encodes CDR1 SGDLS and CDR2 YYNGEE. The CDR3 has 14 residues.

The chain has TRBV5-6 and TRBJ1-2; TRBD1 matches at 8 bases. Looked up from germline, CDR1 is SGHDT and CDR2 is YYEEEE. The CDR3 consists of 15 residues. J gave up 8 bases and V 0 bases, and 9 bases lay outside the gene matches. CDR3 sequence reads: CASSLGQGIFEGYTF. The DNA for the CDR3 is TGTGCCAGCAGCTTGGGACAGGGGATCTTTGAAGGCTACACCTTC.

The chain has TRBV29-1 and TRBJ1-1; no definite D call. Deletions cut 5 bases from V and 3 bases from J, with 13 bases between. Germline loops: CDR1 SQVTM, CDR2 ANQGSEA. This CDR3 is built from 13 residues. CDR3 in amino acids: CSVLEVWDTEAFF. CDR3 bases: TGCAGCGTTTTAGAGGTCTGGGACACTGAAGCTTTCTTT.

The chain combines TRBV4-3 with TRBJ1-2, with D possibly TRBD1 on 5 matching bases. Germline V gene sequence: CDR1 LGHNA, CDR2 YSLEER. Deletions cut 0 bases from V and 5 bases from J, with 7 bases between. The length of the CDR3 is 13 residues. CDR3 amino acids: CASSQDRQYGYTF. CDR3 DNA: TGCGCCAGCAGCCAAGATCGACAGTATGGCTACACCTTC.

CDR3 residues: CASGQQLAEAFF. The CDR3 DNA is TGTGCCAGTGGTCAACAGCTCGCTGAAGCTTTCTTT. V gene TRBV19 combines with J gene TRBJ1-1; D is ambiguous. V was cut by 8 bases and J by 6 bases, with 13 bases left in between. This CDR3 comprises 12 residues. CDR1 and CDR2 from the germline V gene are LNHDA and SQIVND (reference sequence).